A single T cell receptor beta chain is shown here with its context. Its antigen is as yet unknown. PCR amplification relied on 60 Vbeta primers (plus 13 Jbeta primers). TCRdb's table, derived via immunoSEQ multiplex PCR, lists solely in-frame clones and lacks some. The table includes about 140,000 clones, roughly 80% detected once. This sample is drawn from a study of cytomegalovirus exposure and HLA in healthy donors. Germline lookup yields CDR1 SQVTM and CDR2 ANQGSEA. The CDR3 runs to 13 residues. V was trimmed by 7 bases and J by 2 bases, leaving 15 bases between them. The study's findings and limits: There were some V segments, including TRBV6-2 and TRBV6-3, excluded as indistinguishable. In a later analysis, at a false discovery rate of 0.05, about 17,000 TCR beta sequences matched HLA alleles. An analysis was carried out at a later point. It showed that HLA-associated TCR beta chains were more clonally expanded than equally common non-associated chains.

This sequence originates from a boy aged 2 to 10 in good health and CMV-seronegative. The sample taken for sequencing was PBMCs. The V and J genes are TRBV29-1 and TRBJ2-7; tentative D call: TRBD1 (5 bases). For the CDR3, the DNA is TGCAGCGCCTGGGGCGGAGAGACCTACGAGCAGTACTTC. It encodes CSAWGGETYEQYF.